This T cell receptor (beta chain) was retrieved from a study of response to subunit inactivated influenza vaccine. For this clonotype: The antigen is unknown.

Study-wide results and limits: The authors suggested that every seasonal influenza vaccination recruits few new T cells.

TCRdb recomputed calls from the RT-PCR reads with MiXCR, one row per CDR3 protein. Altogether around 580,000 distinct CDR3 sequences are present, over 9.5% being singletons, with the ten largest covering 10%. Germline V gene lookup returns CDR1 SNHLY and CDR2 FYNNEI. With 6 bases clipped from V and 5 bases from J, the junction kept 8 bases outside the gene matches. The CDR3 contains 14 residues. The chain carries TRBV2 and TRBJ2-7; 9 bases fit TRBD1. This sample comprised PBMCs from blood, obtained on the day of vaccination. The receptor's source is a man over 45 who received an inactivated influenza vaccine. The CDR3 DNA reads TGTGCCAGCAGCTCCGGGACAGGGAGCCACGAGCAGTACTTC. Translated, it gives CASSSGTGSHEQYF.